The 32 T cell receptor beta chains listed next were all sequenced from one sample in a study of T cells in Graves' hyperthyroidism and ophthalmopathy. Researchers amplified the TCR beta CDR3 regions from RNA transcripts. The TCR CDR3 was amplified in a first-round RT-PCR using the HTBI primer set. TCRdb recomputed calls from the multiplex PCR reads with MiXCR, one row per CDR3 protein. The table includes 200,000 to 250,000 distinct CDR3 sequences, about 15% detected once. The material sequenced was blood. The receptor source for this set is a woman in her forties or fifties with Graves' hyperthyroidism.

This clonotype was counted only a few times. A much larger clonotype is one base distant, so this may be a read error. V usage is TRBV7-8 and J usage is TRBJ2-7, with D tentatively TRBD1 (6 bases). Trimming removed 5 bases from V and 6 bases from J, with 14 bases in between. The germline V gene has CDR1 SGHVS and CDR2 FQNEAQ. CDR3 length: 13 amino acids. The CDR3 here is CASSRDKVAEQYF. In DNA form, the CDR3 reads TGTGCCAGCAGCCGGGACAAGGTAGCCGAGCAGTACTTC.

This clonotype was detected ten times or more. The chain links TRBV15 to TRBJ2-5; D ambiguous. The length of the CDR3 is 14 residues. V shed 0 bases and J shed 1 base, with 6 bases lying between them. Germline loops: CDR1 LNHNV, CDR2 YYDKDF (reference sequence). The CDR3, as DNA: TGTGCCACCAGCAGAGATTTCAGCCAAGAGACCCAGTACTTC. Its protein product is CATSRDFSQETQYF.

The gene calls are TRBV6-1 and TRBJ2-1; the match to TRBD1 covers 7 bases. The CDR3 runs 14 residues. Losses at the gene ends were 7 bases for V and 2 bases for J; bases not matched to a gene: 5. CDR1 and CDR2 (germline): MNHNS, SASEGT. For the CDR3, the DNA is TGTGCCAGCAAAGGGGACAGAACCTACAATGAGCAGTTCTTC. Residues: CASKGDRTYNEQFF.

The chain combines TRBV6-5 with TRBJ2-7, with D possibly being TRBD1 (7 bases). The V end lost 2 bases, the J end lost 2 bases, and 13 bases lay between the germline ends. CDR1 and CDR2 (germline): MNHEY, SVGAGI. The length of the CDR3 is 15 residues. CDR3 sequence reads: CASSYLTGRTYEQYF. Written as DNA, the CDR3 is TGTGCCAGCAGTTACCTGACAGGGAGGACCTACGAGCAGTACTTC.

There are many counts of this clonotype. The chain employs TRBV20-1 and TRBJ1-2; unclear D gene. The V end was cut by 5 bases, the J end by 8 bases, with 9 bases between. The CDR3 contains 10 residues. Germline V lookup: CDR1 DFQATT, CDR2 SNEGSKA (reference sequence). CDR3 protein: CSAAVAGYTF. For the CDR3, the DNA is TGCAGTGCTGCAGTGGCGGGCTACACCTTC.

This clonotype was counted ten times or more. The chain has TRBV7-9 and TRBJ2-3; TRBD1 matches 8 bases. Trimming cost V 4 bases and J 8 bases; bases outside gene matches: 14. Germline V lookup: CDR1 SEHNR, CDR2 FQNEAQ (reference sequence). The CDR3 covers 16 residues. Written as DNA, the CDR3 is TGTGCCAGCAGCTCACACACAGGGACAGGCTGGACTACGCAGTATTTT. Amino acid sequence: CASSSHTGTGWTTQYF.

Worth noting for this clonotype: A much larger clone differs by one base, so this may be a read error. The V call is TRBV11-2, the J call TRBJ2-5, with a possible D match to TRBD2 (5 bases). The CDR3 sequence is 15 residues long. Trimming left V 1 base short and J 4 bases short, with 13 bases between. In germline, CDR1 is SGHAT, CDR2 FQNNGV. Here the CDR3 DNA reads TGTGCCAGCAGCTTAGTCGCCGGGGAAGGAGAGACCCAGTACTTC. Its translation is CASSLVAGEGETQYF.

This clonotype was seen a few times. This rearrangement joins TRBV7-6 to TRBJ2-3; 7 nucleotides match TRBD2. With V trimmed by 6 bases and J by 1 base, 7 bases remained unmatched. The CDR3 is 15 residues long. In germline, CDR1 is SGHVS, CDR2 FNYEAQ. The CDR3 DNA reads TGTGCCAGCAGTTCGAGGGGAGGGGGCACAGATACGCAGTATTTT. This sequence encodes CASSSRGGGTDTQYF.

Note on this clonotype: Possible read error: a much larger clone is one base away. The chain is built from TRBV27 and TRBJ1-1; D perhaps matches TRBD1 (5 bases). The CDR3 has 13 amino acids. V lost 7 bases to trimming and J lost 0 bases, with 9 bases between them. Germline lookup yields CDR1 MNHEY and CDR2 SMNVEV (reference sequence). CDR3 amino acids: CASNKQVNTEAFF. In DNA form, the CDR3 reads TGTGCCAGCAACAAACAGGTGAACACTGAAGCTTTCTTT.

This clonotype has just a few counts. A read error may be the cause here, since a much bigger clone is one base away. The chain has TRBV5-1 and TRBJ2-3, with 7 bases aligning to TRBD2. The CDR3 has 16 residues. Trimming at V came to 3 bases and at J to 3 bases, leaving 10 bases not matched to a gene. Germline V lookup: CDR1 SGHRS, CDR2 YFSETQ. The CDR3 region is CASSSSAGLPTDTQYF. In DNA, the CDR3 is TGCGCCAGCAGCTCCTCAGCGGGACTGCCGACAGATACGCAGTATTTT.

This clonotype showed up just a few times. This may come from a read error, since a much larger clone is one base off. This sequence joins TRBV28 and TRBJ2-1; TRBD2 matches at 12 bases. Looked up from germline, CDR1 is MDHEN and CDR2 is SYDVKM. The CDR3 consists of 15 residues. CDR3 DNA sequence: TGTGCCAGCTCTCCCCTAGCGGGAGGGAGGAATGGGCAGTTCTTC. Protein product: CASSPLAGGRNGQFF.

This clonotype was counted only a few times. The chain couples TRBV30 to TRBJ1-3, with a tentative D call TRBD1 (5 bases). This CDR3 has 18 amino acids. Germline values: CDR1 GTSNPN, CDR2 SVGIG (reference sequence). CDR3 in DNA: TGTGCTATATCTGGGACCGAAAAATTGAGGTCCTCTGGAAACACCATATATTTT. Its translation: CAISGTEKLRSSGNTIYF.

The chain joins TRBV19 to TRBJ2-1; D might be TRBD1 (10 bases). Trimming took 4 bases from V and 0 from J, leaving 31 bases between them. Per the germline V gene, CDR1 is LNHDA and CDR2 is SQIVND (reference sequence). The CDR3 has 22 amino acids. The CDR3 reads CASSTLRQGALAGTSSYNEQFF. CDR3 DNA sequence: TGTGCCAGTAGTACCCTTCGACAGGGGGCTCTAGCGGGGACAAGCTCCTACAATGAGCAGTTCTTC.

This clonotype came up a few times. Because it lacks the conserved phenylalanine or tryptophan at the end, this CDR3 is likely a read error. The chain links TRBV12-3 or TRBV12-4 to TRBJ2-1; possible D gene TRBD2, 5 bases. The CDR3 spans 13 residues. The CDR3 DNA follows: TGTGCCAGCAGTTCTAGCTCCCACAATGAGCAGTTCCTC. This translates into CASSSSSHNEQFL.

There are many counts of this clonotype. This chain uses TRBV7-2 with TRBJ2-5; maybe TRBD2 (6 bases). The CDR3 runs 16 residues. Trimming took off 6 bases at V and 5 bases at J, with 22 bases between the two ends. CDR1 is SGHTA, CDR2 FQGNSA, per germline. The CDR3 DNA reads TGTGCCAGCAGGCGAGGAGGGGCCCGAGCGACCGAGACCCAGTACTTC. Translating it yields CASRRGGARATETQYF.

This clonotype was recorded at least ten times. V usage is TRBV11-3 and J usage is TRBJ1-1; TRBD1 matches 8 bases. Trimming cost V 4 bases and J 3 bases; bases outside gene matches: 1. From germline, CDR1 is SGHNT and CDR2 YENEEA. The CDR3 extends over 13 amino acids. The CDR3 DNA is TGTGCCAGCAGCTCGACAGGGGACACTGAAGCTTTCTTT. This encodes CASSSTGDTEAFF.

At least ten counts were recorded for this clonotype. The genes are TRBV27 and TRBJ2-1; 9 bases agree with TRBD2. The CDR3 is 13 amino acids. Germline V gene lookup returns CDR1 MNHEY and CDR2 SMNVEV (reference sequence). V trimming: 8 bases; J trimming: 6 bases; junction bases outside the gene matches: 5. CDR3 amino acids: CASRWREGNEQFF. CDR3 nucleotides: TGTGCCAGCCGGTGGCGGGAGGGCAATGAGCAGTTCTTC.

This chain connects TRBV20-1 to TRBJ2-7; maybe TRBD2 (6 bases). The CDR3 extends over 12 amino acids. In germline, CDR1 is DFQATT, CDR2 SNEGSKA (reference sequence). V lost 6 bases, J lost 1 base, and 10 bases lay in between. CDR3 DNA: TGCAGTGCCGGGAGCCCATCCTACGAGCAGTACTTC. It translates to CSAGSPSYEQYF.

The J gene is TRBJ1-2, the V gene TRBV28; tentative D call: TRBD1 (5 bases). CDR1 and CDR2 (germline): MDHEN, SYDVKM. The CDR3 contains 14 residues. Trimming took off 3 bases at V and 8 bases at J, with 16 bases between the two ends. This chain's CDR3 is CASSFWKTGGGYTF. CDR3 in DNA: TGTGCCAGCAGTTTTTGGAAAACAGGCGGAGGCTACACCTTC.

This clonotype was counted many times. The J gene is TRBJ1-5, the V gene TRBV6-1; D not resolved. From germline, CDR1 is MNHNS and CDR2 SASEGT. Trimming shortened V by 8 bases and J by 1 base, and 15 bases separated the two germline ends. The length of the CDR3 is 15 residues. In nucleotides, the CDR3 is TGTGCCAGCCAAGGCAGGCGAGCGAGCAATCAGCCCCAGCATTTT. Protein product: CASQGRRASNQPQHF.

The chain employs TRBV9 and TRBJ2-3, with D possibly matching TRBD2 (5 bases). Germline lookup yields CDR1 SGDLS and CDR2 YYNGEE. This CDR3 region has 15 residues. V was clipped by 3 bases and J by 0 bases, with 11 bases between them. CDR3: CASSAWTGSTDTQYF. CDR3 sequence (DNA): TGTGCCAGCAGCGCGTGGACTGGTAGCACAGATACGCAGTATTTT.

This clonotype has ten or more counts. The chain uses TRBV2 and TRBJ2-7; D is unresolved. CDR1 and CDR2 from the germline V gene are SNHLY and FYNNEI. The CDR3 contains 11 residues. V was trimmed by 10 bases and J by 6 bases, leaving 13 bases between them. The CDR3 loop is CATETISEQYF. CDR3 in DNA: TGTGCCACGGAGACCATCAGCGAGCAGTACTTC.

This clonotype was found a few times. The J gene is TRBJ1-2, the V gene TRBV15; TRBD1 aligns across 11 bases. CDR1 and CDR2 from the germline V gene are LNHNV and YYDKDF (reference sequence). V lost 2 bases and J lost 7; bases outside the gene matches: 6. This CDR3 is built from 15 residues. Here the CDR3 reads CATSRRTGGLSGYTF. Written as DNA, the CDR3 is TGTGCCACCAGCAGACGGACAGGGGGCTTGAGTGGCTACACCTTC.

This clonotype has at least ten counts. The chain is built from TRBV20-1 and TRBJ2-7; D could derive from TRBD1 or TRBD2 (6 bases each). Germline V gene lookup returns CDR1 DFQATT and CDR2 SNEGSKA (reference sequence). Between the trimmed V and J ends, which lost 5 bases and 3 bases, there was a span of 17 bases. CDR3 length equals 14 residues. The CDR3 nucleotides read TGCAGTGCTCGAACAGGGTTGGACTACTACGAGCAGTACTTC. The encoded protein is CSARTGLDYYEQYF.

The V call is TRBV12-3 or TRBV12-4, the J call TRBJ2-1; 11 bases map to TRBD2. V lost 5 bases and J lost 4; bases outside the gene matches: 4. The CDR3 totals 15 residues. The CDR3 coding sequence is TGTGCCAGCAGTCAGACTAGCGGGATTTACAATGAGCAGTTCTTC. Translated: CASSQTSGIYNEQFF.

This clonotype showed up many times. The chain uses TRBV11-3 and TRBJ2-7, with 8 bases matching TRBD2. The CDR3 covers 14 residues. CDR1 and CDR2 (germline): SGHNT, YENEEA. Trimming took 3 bases from V and 4 from J; bases not matched to a gene: 5. DNA for the CDR3: TGTGCCAGCAGCTTCGGTAGCGGGATTTACGAGCAGTACTTC. Its protein is CASSFGSGIYEQYF. The variable domain in full, completed from reference TRBV11-3 and TRBJ2-7, reads EAGVVQSPRYKIIEKKQPVAFWCNPISGHNTLYWYLQNLGQGPELLIRYENEEAVDDSQLPKDRFSAERLKGVDSTLKIQPAELGDSAVYLCASSFGSGIYEQYFGPGTRLTVT.

This chain's CDR3 is CASSSSPGLAVYNEQFF. The CDR3 DNA reads as TGTGCCAGCAGCTCCTCTCCCGGGCTAGCGGTCTACAATGAGCAGTTCTTC. This chain uses TRBV11-3 with TRBJ2-1, with 7 bases fitting TRBD2. V gave up 4 bases and J gave up 3 bases; unmatched junction bases: 12. This CDR3 spans 17 amino acids. Germline CDR1 is SGHNT and CDR2 is YENEEA.

This clonotype was counted ten times or more. The chain couples TRBV2 to TRBJ1-5; no reliable D call. V was clipped by 5 bases and J by 5 bases, with 10 bases between them. The CDR3 runs 13 residues. Germline V gene lookup returns CDR1 SNHLY and CDR2 FYNNEI. The DNA of the CDR3 is TGTGCCAGCAGTCCACGCGTTTATCAGCCCCAGCATTTT. It encodes CASSPRVYQPQHF.

The rearrangement links TRBV19 to TRBJ1-1; 8 bases are a match to TRBD1. Germline-derived CDR1 and CDR2 are LNHDA and SQIVND (reference sequence). The CDR3 length is 15 residues. V lost 4 bases to trimming and J lost 1 base; unmatched junction nucleotides: 5. CDR3 bases: TGTGCCAGTAGTAGACAGGGGTCGGAGAACACTGAAGCTTTCTTT. Amino acids: CASSRQGSENTEAFF.

The chain recombines TRBV30 with TRBJ2-2; 8 bases line up with TRBD1. The CDR3 is 16 residues long. Germline assignment: CDR1 GTSNPN and CDR2 SVGIG (reference sequence). With V trimmed by 2 bases and J by 1 base, 6 bases remained unmatched. CDR3 sequence (DNA): TGTGCCTGGAGTCCGACCGACAGGGGGAACACCGGGGAGCTGTTTTTT. Its protein product is CAWSPTDRGNTGELFF.

This clonotype was recorded many times. This chain uses TRBV28 with TRBJ2-5; D remains ambiguous. The CDR3 spans 12 residues. The V gene lost 6 bases and the J gene lost 7 bases, with 12 bases spanning the gap. Germline CDR1 reads MDHEN; CDR2 reads SYDVKM. In DNA form, the CDR3 reads TGTGCCAGCAGAGCCGGGTGGCGGACCCAGTACTTC. It yields the protein CASRAGWRTQYF.

This chain joins TRBV10-3 and TRBJ1-5; D uncertain. CDR1 ENHRY and CDR2 SYGVKD come from the germline V gene. The CDR3 length is 13 residues. V was cut by 2 bases and J by 5 bases, with 7 bases left in between. The chain's CDR3 is CAISEKEDQPQHF. CDR3 nucleotides: TGTGCCATCAGTGAGAAGGAAGATCAGCCCCAGCATTTT.